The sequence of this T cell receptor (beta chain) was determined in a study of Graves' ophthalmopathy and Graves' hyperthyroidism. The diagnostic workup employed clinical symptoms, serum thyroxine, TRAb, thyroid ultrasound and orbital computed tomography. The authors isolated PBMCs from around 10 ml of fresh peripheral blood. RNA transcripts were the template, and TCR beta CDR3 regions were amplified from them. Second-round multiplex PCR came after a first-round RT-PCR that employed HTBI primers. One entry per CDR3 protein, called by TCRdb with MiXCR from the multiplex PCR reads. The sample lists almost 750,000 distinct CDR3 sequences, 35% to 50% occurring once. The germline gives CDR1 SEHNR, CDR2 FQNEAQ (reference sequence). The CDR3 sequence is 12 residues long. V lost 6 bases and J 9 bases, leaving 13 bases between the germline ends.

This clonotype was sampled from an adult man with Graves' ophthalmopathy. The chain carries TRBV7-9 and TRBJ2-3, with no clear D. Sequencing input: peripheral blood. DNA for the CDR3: TGTGCCAGCAGTCAAGGAACGGCAACGCAGTATTTT. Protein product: CASSQGTATQYF.